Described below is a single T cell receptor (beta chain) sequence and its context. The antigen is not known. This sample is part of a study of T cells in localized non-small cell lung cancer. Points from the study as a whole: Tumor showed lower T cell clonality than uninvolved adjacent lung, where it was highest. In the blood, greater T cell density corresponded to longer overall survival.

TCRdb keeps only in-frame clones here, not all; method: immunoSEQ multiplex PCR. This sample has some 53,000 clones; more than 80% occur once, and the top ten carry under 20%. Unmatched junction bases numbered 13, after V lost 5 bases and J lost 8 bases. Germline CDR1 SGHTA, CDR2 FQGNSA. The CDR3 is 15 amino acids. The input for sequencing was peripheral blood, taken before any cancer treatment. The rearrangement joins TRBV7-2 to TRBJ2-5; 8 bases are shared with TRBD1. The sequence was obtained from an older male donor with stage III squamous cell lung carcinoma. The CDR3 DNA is TGTGCCAGCAGCCCCCGACAGGGGCGATTCAACACCCAGTACTTC. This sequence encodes CASSPRQGRFNTQYF. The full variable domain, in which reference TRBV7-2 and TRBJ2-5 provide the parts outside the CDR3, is GAGVSQSPSNKVTEKGKDVELRCDPISGHTALYWYRQSLGQGLEFLIYFQGNSAPDKSGLPSDRFSAERTGGSVSTLTIQRTQQEDSAVYLCASSPRQGRFNTQYFGPGTRLLVL.